The 15 T cell receptor beta chains below were found in one sample sequenced in a study of molecular identifiers for immune sequencing clone quantification. TCRdb re-called the PCR reads with MiXCR, one entry per CDR3 protein. The sample shows about 640,000 distinct CDR3 sequences, roughly 21% of them seen only once. The sequencing input was naive CD8+ T cells from blood, with Jurkat cell RNA spiked in. Noted subset: FACS-sorted CD8+CD4-CCR7+CD45RA+ naive T cells. These receptor sequences come from a human donor in good health. Some libraries in this study had Jurkat cell RNA spiked in.

There are many counts of this clonotype. This chain uses TRBV10-3 with TRBJ2-7; a possible D gene is TRBD2 (6 bases). Germline-derived CDR1 and CDR2 are ENHRY and SYGVKD. The CDR3 is 14 residues long. V was pared by 2 bases and J by 5 bases, with 13 bases between. DNA of the CDR3: TGTGCCATCAGTGAGGGCAGGGCTAGCGACGAGCAGTACTTC. It is translated as CAISEGRASDEQYF.

This clonotype was found once. The CDR3 ends on some other residue instead of the conserved phenylalanine or tryptophan, so this is likely a read error. V usage is TRBV24-1 and J usage is TRBJ2-1, with D maybe TRBD2 (7 bases). This CDR3 comprises 15 residues. The germline V gene has CDR1 KGHDR and CDR2 SFDVKD. V dropped 7 bases and J dropped 4 bases, with 16 bases sitting between them. The CDR3 bases are TGTGCCACCAGCATAGGGGGGGGCTTTTACAATGAGCAGTTCTCC. This sequence encodes CATSIGGGFYNEQFS.

The J gene is TRBJ1-5, the V gene TRBV7-9, with TRBD1 as a possible D gene (6 bases). This CDR3 is 15 amino acids long. V lost 5 bases to trimming and J lost 5 bases, with 16 bases between them. Germline lookup yields CDR1 SEHNR and CDR2 FQNEAQ (reference sequence). The DNA for the CDR3 is TGTGCCAGCAGCACTACGGGCAGGGGTGATCAGCCCCAGCATTTT. Translated, it gives CASSTTGRGDQPQHF.

This clonotype was seen more than once but under ten times. This chain joins TRBV19 and TRBJ1-5; D gene ambiguous. This CDR3 has 17 residues. Germline lookup yields CDR1 LNHDA and CDR2 SQIVND (reference sequence). Trimming removed 4 bases at V and 1 base at J, with 17 bases between. In nucleotides, the CDR3 is TGTGCCAGTAGTACCTCACTCAGCCCGGGAAGCAATCAGCCCCAGCATTTT. Translated, it gives CASSTSLSPGSNQPQHF.

This clonotype was observed a handful of times. The chain joins TRBV19 to TRBJ2-7; maybe TRBD1 (5 bases). This CDR3 contains 15 residues. Trimming pared 3 bases from V and 5 bases from J, leaving 17 bases between. In germline, CDR1 is LNHDA, CDR2 SQIVND (reference sequence). The CDR3: CASSIVPRTKDEQYF. The CDR3 bases are TGTGCCAGTAGTATTGTGCCCCGGACAAAAGACGAGCAGTACTTC.

This clonotype was seen repeatedly, ten times or more. The chain joins TRBV7-8 to TRBJ1-5, with TRBD1 identical over 10 bases. Germline lookup yields CDR1 SGHVS and CDR2 FQNEAQ. Trimming at V came to 6 bases and at J to 2 bases, leaving 4 bases not matched to a gene. The CDR3 length is 15 residues. As DNA, the CDR3 is TGTGCCAGCAGTCAGACAGGGGGCGGCAATCAGCCCCAGCATTTT. Translated: CASSQTGGGNQPQHF. Full variable domain (rest looked up from reference TRBV7-8 and TRBJ1-5): GAGVSQSPRYKVAKRGQDVALRCDPISGHVSLFWYQQALGQGPEFLTYFQNEAQLDKSGLPSDRFFAERPEGSVSTLKIQRTQQEDSAVYLCASSQTGGGNQPQHFGDGTRLSIL.

This chain uses TRBV4-3 with TRBJ2-7; D is unresolved. The CDR3 runs 15 residues. The germline V gene has CDR1 LGHNA and CDR2 YSLEER. Trimming pared 0 bases from V and 2 bases from J, leaving 11 bases between. In nucleotides, the CDR3 is TGCGCCAGCAGCCAAGAACTGGGCCAGGCCTACGAGCAGTACTTC. This encodes CASSQELGQAYEQYF.

The CDR3 DNA sequence: TGCAGTGCTAGAGGAATTTTGAACACTGAAGCTTTCTTT. This gives the protein CSARGILNTEAFF. The chain is built from TRBV20-1 and TRBJ1-1, with D hard to call. Germline V gives CDR1 DFQATT, CDR2 SNEGSKA (reference sequence). V gave up 1 base and J gave up 0 bases, with 6 bases separating them. The CDR3 is 13 residues long.

This clonotype was picked up many times. The chain links TRBV6-1 to TRBJ2-2; weak D call: TRBD1 (5 bases). V lost 7 bases, J lost 0 bases, and 15 bases lay in between. CDR1 is MNHNS and CDR2 is SASEGT in the germline V gene. CDR3 size: 16 residues. The CDR3 bases are TGTGCCAGCACCATATATAGGGGCCCGAACACCGGGGAGCTGTTTTTT. It codes for CASTIYRGPNTGELFF.

This clonotype was seen repeatedly, ten times or more. This sequence joins TRBV9 and TRBJ2-4, with TRBD2 as a possible D gene (5 bases). This CDR3 comprises 17 residues. Per the germline V gene, CDR1 is SGDLS and CDR2 is YYNGEE. Trimming cost V 2 bases and J 1 base, with 16 bases left between them. In nucleotides, the CDR3 is TGTGCCAGCAGCGTGTATTCGGAGGTCGGGGCCAAAAACATTCAGTACTTC. Residues: CASSVYSEVGAKNIQYF.

This clonotype was seen more than once but under ten times. J is TRBJ2-2 and V is TRBV6-2 or TRBV6-3; 14 nucleotides align to TRBD2. The J segment lost 3 bases and the V segment lost 6 bases, leaving 3 bases of the junction unmatched. The germline gives CDR1 MNHEY, CDR2 SVGEGT. The CDR3 is made up of 16 amino acids. The CDR3 DNA follows: TGTGCCAGCAGGACTAGCGGGAGGGATGACACCGGGGAGCTGTTTTTT. This encodes CASRTSGRDDTGELFF.

Only a few counts were recorded for this clonotype. V gene TRBV27 combines with J gene TRBJ2-2, with D possibly TRBD1 on 5 matching bases. In germline, CDR1 is MNHEY, CDR2 SMNVEV (reference sequence). This CDR3 has 17 amino acids. The V and J ends lost 6 bases and 2 bases respectively, with 19 bases between them. As DNA, the CDR3 is TGTGCCAGCAGAAAAAAGATGACAGAAACCAACACCGGGGAGCTGTTTTTT. This gives the protein CASRKKMTETNTGELFF.

This clonotype was recorded at least ten times. V is TRBV4-2 and J is TRBJ2-2, with 14 bases aligning to TRBD2. This CDR3 is built from 19 residues. The V gene's germline CDR1 is LGHNA and CDR2 YNFKEQ. V shed 4 bases and J 6 bases; nucleotides not matched to a gene: 13. The CDR3 spells CASSPYSGLAGGVAGELFF. CDR3 sequence (DNA): TGTGCCAGCAGCCCCTACAGCGGACTAGCGGGAGGAGTTGCCGGGGAGCTGTTTTTT.

This clonotype showed up many times. As DNA, the CDR3 is TGTGCCTGGACGATGGTCCTCAGGGGCACTGAAGCTTTCTTT. Translation: CAWTMVLRGTEAFF. This rearrangement joins TRBV30 to TRBJ1-1; tentative D call: TRBD1 (6 bases). The CDR3 length is 14 residues. The germline V gene encodes CDR1 GTSNPN and CDR2 SVGIG (reference sequence). V gave up 4 bases and J gave up 4 bases, with 16 bases separating them.

Many counts were recorded for this clonotype. V and J are TRBV7-9 and TRBJ1-2; 9 positions match TRBD1. The V and J ends lost 4 bases and 5 bases, in that order; junction bases with no gene match: 11. Germline-derived CDR1 and CDR2 are SEHNR and FQNEAQ (reference sequence). CDR3 length: 16 residues. The CDR3 nucleotides read TGTGCCAGCAGCTCAGAGGGACAGGGACTACGATATGGCTACACCTTC. As protein: CASSSEGQGLRYGYTF. Combining the CDR3 with reference TRBV7-9 and TRBJ1-2 gives the whole variable domain DTGVSQNPRHKITKRGQNVTFRCDPISEHNRLYWYRQTLGQGPEFLTYFQNEAQLEKSRLLSDRFSAERPKGSFSTLEIQRTEQGDSAMYLCASSSEGQGLRYGYTFGSGTRLTVV.